This TCR beta chain originates from a study of control samples from healthy donors and cancer patients (dated by TCRdb to the early 2020s). Libraries were made using the immunoSEQ multiplex PCR assay. The immuneACCESS repertoire file appears here via TCRdb, limited to in-frame rearrangements. These files lack a portion of the clones; in checked studies, under half of the deficit traces to unresolved V genes, and the cause of the others is not known. A total of 70,000 to 90,000 clones appear in this sample, around 94% of them only once. The ten most abundant clones make up around 6.5% of the sample. This clone was counted between two and nine times. Its antigen remains unidentified. There are no base qualities to consult, and no much larger clone falls within one base. Its CDR3 holds 14 amino acids, cysteine through phenylalanine. Only the CDR3 DNA stays, 42 bases, in frame from base 1. Trimming takes 1 base from V and 6 bases from J, and the germline ends sit 12 bases apart. From the germline V gene, CDR1 is LGHNA and CDR2 is YSLEER.

This chain joins TRBV4-3 to TRBJ1-2, with no confidently assigned D gene. This receptor was obtained from a woman aged 40-49 years in good health. The source material was blood. The sequence in DNA is TGCGCCAGCAGCCAAGGTTTGGAGGTCGATGGCTACACCTTC. The resulting protein is CASSQGLEVDGYTF.